This T cell receptor (beta chain) stems from a study of CXCR3-negative and CXCR3-positive naive CD8 T cells. In preparing the TRB cDNA libraries, 5' RACE with UMI labels was used. TCRdb re-called the 5' RACE reads and catalogs CDR3 proteins one per entry, DNA excluded. Its table lists around 160,000 distinct CDR3 sequences. Germline values: CDR1 MRHNA, CDR2 SNTAGT. This CDR3 spans 16 amino acids. As concerns this clonotype: Its antigen is not known.

Findings and limits, study-wide: In CXCR3-positive naive cells, the TRB CDR3s were more hydrophobic than in CXCR3-negative naive cells.

V usage is TRBV6-4 and J usage is TRBJ2-2; TCRdb proposes TRBD2, but this gene call is untestable without DNA. The sample consisted of naive CXCR3+ CD8+ T cells from blood. Subset: CD45RO-CCR7+CD27+CD95- naive CD8+ T cells expressing CXCR3 (TNR3+). The receptor was derived from a human donor in good health. Some clones in this sample may be carry-over from other donors' samples. CDR3 residues: CASSELAGANTGELFF.